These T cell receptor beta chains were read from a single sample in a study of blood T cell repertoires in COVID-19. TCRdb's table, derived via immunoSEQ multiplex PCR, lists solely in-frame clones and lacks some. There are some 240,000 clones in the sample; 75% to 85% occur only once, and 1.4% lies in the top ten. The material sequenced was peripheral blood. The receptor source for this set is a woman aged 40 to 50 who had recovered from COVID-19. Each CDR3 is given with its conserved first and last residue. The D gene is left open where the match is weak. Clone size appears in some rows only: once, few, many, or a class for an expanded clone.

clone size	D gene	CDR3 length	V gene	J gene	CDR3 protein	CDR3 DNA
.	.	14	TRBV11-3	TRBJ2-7	CASSLANPPGRQYF	TGTGCCAGCAGCTTAGCTAATCCGCCTGGGAGGCAGTACTTC
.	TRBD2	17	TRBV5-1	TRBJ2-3	CASSLNQLAGIADTQYF	TGCGCCAGCAGCTTGAATCAGCTAGCGGGGATCGCAGATACGCAGTATTTT
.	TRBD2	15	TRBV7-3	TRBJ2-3	CASSSQAGGTDTQYF	TGTGCCAGCAGCTCCCAAGCGGGGGGGACAGATACGCAGTATTTT
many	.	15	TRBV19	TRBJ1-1	CASSIDVVQDTEAFF	TGTGCCAGTAGTATAGATGTGGTTCAGGACACTGAAGCTTTCTTT
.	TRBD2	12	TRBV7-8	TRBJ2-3	CASSPLGGGQYF	TGTGCCAGCAGCCCACTGGGCGGGGGGCAGTATTTT
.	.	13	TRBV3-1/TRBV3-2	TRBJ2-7	CASSQRGADEQYF	TGTGCCAGCAGCCAACGGGGGGCGGACGAGCAGTACTTC
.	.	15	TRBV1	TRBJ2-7	CTSSQRGQGVYEQYF	TGCACCAGCAGCCAAAGAGGACAGGGTGTCTACGAGCAGTACTTC
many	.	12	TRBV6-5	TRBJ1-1	CASSSTGGVAFF	TGTGCCAGCAGCTCAACGGGGGGTGTAGCTTTCTTT
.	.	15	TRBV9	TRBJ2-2	CASSVDPSLTGELFF	TGTGCCAGCAGCGTAGATCCTAGCCTCACCGGGGAGCTGTTTTTT
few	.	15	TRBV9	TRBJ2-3	CASSVGGGRSDTQYF	TGTGCCAGCAGCGTGGGCGGGGGCCGGTCGGATACGCAGTATTTT
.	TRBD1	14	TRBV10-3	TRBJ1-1	CAISAQGTGTEAFF	TGTGCCATCAGTGCACAGGGGACCGGGACTGAAGCTTTCTTT
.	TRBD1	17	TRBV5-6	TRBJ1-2	CASSSTKGQGANYGYTF	TGTGCCAGCAGCTCAACCAAAGGACAGGGCGCTAACTATGGCTACACCTTC
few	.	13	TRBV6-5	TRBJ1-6	CASSDTGYSPLHF	TGTGCCAGCAGCGACACAGGGTATTCACCCCTCCACTTT
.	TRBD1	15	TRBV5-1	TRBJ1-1	CASSLDGQGYPEAFF	TGCGCCAGCAGCTTAGACGGACAGGGGTACCCTGAAGCTTTCTTT
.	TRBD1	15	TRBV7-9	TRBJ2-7	CASSWGQSGMYEQYF	TGTGCCAGCAGCTGGGGACAGTCGGGTATGTACGAGCAGTACTTC
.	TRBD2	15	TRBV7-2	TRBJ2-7	CASSLGGGGAYEQYF	TGTGCCAGCAGCTTAGGCGGGGGGGGCGCCTACGAGCAGTACTTC
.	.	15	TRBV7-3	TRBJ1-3	CASSRTGSSGNTIYF	TGTGCCAGCAGCCGGACTGGGAGCTCTGGAAACACCATATATTTT
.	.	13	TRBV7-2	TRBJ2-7	CASSEDFLYEQYF	TGTGCCAGCAGCGAGGATTTCCTCTACGAGCAGTACTTC
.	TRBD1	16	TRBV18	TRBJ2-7	CASSPPAGTGGYEQYF	TGTGCCAGCTCACCCCCAGCCGGGACAGGGGGCTACGAGCAGTACTTC
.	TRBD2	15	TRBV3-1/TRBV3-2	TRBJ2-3	CASSRSSGVTDTQYF	TGTGCCAGCAGCCGATCTAGCGGGGTCACAGATACGCAGTATTTT
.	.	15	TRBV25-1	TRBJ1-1	CASSEWAGSFTEAFF	TGTGCCAGCAGTGAATGGGCAGGGTCGTTTACTGAAGCTTTCTTT
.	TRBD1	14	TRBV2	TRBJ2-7	CASKQGSRSYEQYF	TGTGCCAGCAAACAGGGGTCCCGATCCTACGAGCAGTACTTC
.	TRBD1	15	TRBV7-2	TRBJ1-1	CASNDGPGQGSEAFF	TGTGCCAGCAACGATGGTCCGGGACAGGGATCTGAAGCTTTCTTT
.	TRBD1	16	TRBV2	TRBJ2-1	CASRGQTRSSYNEQFF	TGTGCCAGCAGGGGACAGACCCGGAGCTCCTACAATGAGCAGTTCTTC
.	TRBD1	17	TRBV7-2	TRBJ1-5	CASSSGPGTGGNQPQHF	TGTGCCAGCAGCTCCGGGCCCGGGACAGGGGGCAATCAGCCCCAGCATTTT
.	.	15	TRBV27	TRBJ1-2	CASSLFATVGYGYTF	TGTGCCAGCAGTTTATTTGCGACAGTTGGCTATGGCTACACCTTC
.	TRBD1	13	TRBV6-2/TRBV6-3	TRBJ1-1	CASSLTGGTEAFF	TGTGCCAGCAGTCTGACAGGGGGCACTGAAGCTTTCTTT
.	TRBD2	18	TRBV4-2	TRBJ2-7	CASSQLLDGSGGLGEQYF	TGTGCCAGCAGCCAACTTTTAGACGGAAGCGGGGGCCTGGGGGAGCAGTACTTC
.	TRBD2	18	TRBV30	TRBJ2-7	CAWSSSRAVAGVSYEQYF	TGTGCCTGGAGTTCGTCTCGTGCGGTAGCGGGCGTCTCCTACGAGCAGTACTTC
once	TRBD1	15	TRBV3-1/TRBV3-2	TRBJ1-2	CASSINHRGNYGYTF	TGTGCCAGCAGCATAAACCACAGGGGTAACTATGGCTACACCTTC
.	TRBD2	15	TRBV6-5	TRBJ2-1	CASSPLAGARNEQFF	TGTGCCAGCAGCCCACTAGCGGGGGCGAGGAATGAGCAGTTCTTC
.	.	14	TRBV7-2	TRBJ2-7	CASSPYLGNYEQYF	TGTGCCAGCAGCCCGTACCTGGGCAACTACGAGCAGTACTTC
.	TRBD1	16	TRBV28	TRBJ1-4	CASSSTPGQGVGKLFF	TGTGCCAGCAGTTCGACTCCGGGACAGGGGGTGGGAAAACTGTTTTTT
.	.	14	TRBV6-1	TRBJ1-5	CASSELETNQPQHF	TGTGCCAGCAGTGAATTGGAGACCAATCAGCCCCAGCATTTT
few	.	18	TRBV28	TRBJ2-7	CASSLVSGRDREAYEQYF	TGTGCCAGCAGTTTAGTTAGTGGTCGTGACAGAGAAGCCTACGAGCAGTACTTC
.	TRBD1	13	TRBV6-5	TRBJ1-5	CASSGQSNQPQHF	TGTGCCAGTTCGGGACAGTCCAATCAGCCCCAGCATTTT
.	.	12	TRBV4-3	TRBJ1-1	CASSQVEGEAFF	TGCGCCAGCAGCCAGGTTGAGGGAGAAGCTTTCTTT
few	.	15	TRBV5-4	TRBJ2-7	CASSQSTGFTYEQYF	TGTGCCAGCAGCCAATCTACAGGGTTTACCTACGAGCAGTACTTC
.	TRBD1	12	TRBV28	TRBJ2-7	CASQDRVSEQYF	TGTGCCTCCCAGGACAGGGTCTCCGAGCAGTACTTC
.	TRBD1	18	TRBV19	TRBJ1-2	CASSPRLGWTGGSYGYTF	TGTGCCAGTAGTCCTCGATTGGGGTGGACAGGGGGCAGCTATGGCTACACCTTC
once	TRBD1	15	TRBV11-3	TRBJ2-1	CASSLEGQGGGEQFF	TGTGCCAGCAGCTTAGAGGGACAGGGAGGAGGTGAGCAGTTCTTC
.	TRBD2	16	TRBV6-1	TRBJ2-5	CASSVSSGGTQETQYF	TGTGCCAGCAGTGTTTCTAGCGGGGGGACCCAAGAGACCCAGTACTTC
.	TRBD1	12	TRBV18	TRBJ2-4	CASSPDRDIQYF	TGTGCCAGCTCACCTGACAGGGACATTCAGTACTTC
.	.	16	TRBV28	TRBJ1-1	CASSPAVGSRATEAFF	TGTGCCAGCAGTCCCGCCGTAGGGAGCCGGGCCACTGAAGCTTTCTTT
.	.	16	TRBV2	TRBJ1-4	CASRPRAFEGNEKLFF	TGTGCCAGCAGGCCGAGGGCCTTCGAGGGTAATGAAAAACTGTTTTTT
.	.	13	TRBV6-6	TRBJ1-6	CASSPEPNSPLHF	TGTGCCAGCAGTCCCGAGCCTAATTCACCCCTCCACTTT
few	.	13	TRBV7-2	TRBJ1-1	CASSFISTGEAFF	TGTGCCAGCAGCTTTATTAGTACAGGTGAAGCTTTCTTT
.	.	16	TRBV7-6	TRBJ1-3	CASSPRELISGNTIYF	TGTGCCAGCAGCCCTAGGGAGTTGATCTCTGGAAACACCATATATTTT
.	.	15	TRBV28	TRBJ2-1	CASSQVEEINNEQFF	TGTGCCAGCTCTCAAGTAGAGGAAATTAACAATGAGCAGTTCTTC